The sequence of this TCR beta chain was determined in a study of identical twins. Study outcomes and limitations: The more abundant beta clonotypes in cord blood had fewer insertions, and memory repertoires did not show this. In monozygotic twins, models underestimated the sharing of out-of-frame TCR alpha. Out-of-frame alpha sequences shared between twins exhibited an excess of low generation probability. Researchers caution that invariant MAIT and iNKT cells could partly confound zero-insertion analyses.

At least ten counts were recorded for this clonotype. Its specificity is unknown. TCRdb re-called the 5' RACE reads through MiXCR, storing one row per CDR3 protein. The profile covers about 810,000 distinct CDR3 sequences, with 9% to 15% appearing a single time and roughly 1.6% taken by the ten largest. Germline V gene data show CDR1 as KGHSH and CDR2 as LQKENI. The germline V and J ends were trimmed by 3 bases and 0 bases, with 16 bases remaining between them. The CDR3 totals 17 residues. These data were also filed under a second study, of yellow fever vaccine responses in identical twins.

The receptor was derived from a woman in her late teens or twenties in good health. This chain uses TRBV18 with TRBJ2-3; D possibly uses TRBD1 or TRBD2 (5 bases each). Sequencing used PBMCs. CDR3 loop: CASSPVIRGRSTDTQYF. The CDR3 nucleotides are TGTGCCAGCTCACCTGTTATCCGGGGACGAAGCACAGATACGCAGTATTTT.